The 23 T cell receptor beta chains below all came from one sample that was sequenced in a study of blood T cell repertoires in COVID-19. Produced via immunoSEQ multiplex PCR; TCRdb's table is partial and in-frame only. The data contain around 250,000 clones, 84% of them singletons. The specimen was PBMCs or T cells enriched from blood (not recorded which). The receptors come from a man aged 50-60 years who had recovered from COVID-19.

V and J are TRBV6-4 and TRBJ2-2; no firm D call. The V end was cut by 4 bases, the J end by 3 bases, with 9 bases between. The germline CDR1 and CDR2 sequences are MRHNA and SNTAGT. This CDR3 comprises 14 residues. This CDR3 reads CASSAQTHTGELFF. The CDR3 nucleotides read TGTGCCAGCAGTGCCCAGACTCACACCGGGGAGCTGTTTTTT.

V usage is TRBV6-5 and J usage is TRBJ2-7; D is possibly TRBD2 (8 bases). The CDR3 contains 14 residues. Between the trimmed V and J ends, which lost 8 bases and 4 bases, there was a span of 18 bases. From germline, CDR1 is MNHEY and CDR2 SVGAGI. CDR3 in amino acids: CASATGGGQYEQYF. For the CDR3, the DNA is TGTGCCAGCGCCACGGGAGGGGGCCAATACGAGCAGTACTTC.

V usage is TRBV28 and J usage is TRBJ2-2; 15 bases fit TRBD2. The CDR3 is 20 residues long. CDR1 MDHEN and CDR2 SYDVKM come from the germline V gene. V trimming: 6 bases; J trimming: 1 base; junction bases outside the gene matches: 12. The CDR3 loop reads CASRFSGTSGRLMNTGELFF. CDR3 nucleotide sequence: TGTGCCAGCAGATTCTCCGGGACTAGCGGGAGGTTAATGAACACCGGGGAGCTGTTTTTT.

J is TRBJ2-2 and V is TRBV29-1, with D perhaps matching TRBD2 (6 bases). The CDR3 is 17 residues long. Looked up from germline, CDR1 is SQVTM and CDR2 is ANQGSEA. Trimming pared 4 bases from V and 1 base from J, leaving 19 bases between. CDR3 region: CSVGGGAPILNTGELFF. CDR3 nucleotide sequence: TGCAGCGTTGGGGGCGGGGCCCCTATACTGAACACCGGGGAGCTGTTTTTT.

DNA of the CDR3: TGTGCCAGCTCACCACTGACAGTTACTAGCACAGATACGCAGTATTTT. This translates into CASSPLTVTSTDTQYF. The rearrangement joins TRBV18 to TRBJ2-3; D perhaps matches TRBD1 (5 bases). Trimming removed 1 base at V and 0 bases at J, with 11 bases between. The CDR3 is 16 amino acids. CDR1 and CDR2 from the germline V gene are KGHSH and LQKENI.

The gene calls are TRBV5-6 and TRBJ1-6; perhaps TRBD1 as D (6 bases). CDR1 SGHDT and CDR2 YYEEEE come from the germline V gene. Trimming removed 0 bases from V and 7 bases from J, with 11 bases in between. The CDR3 length is 15 residues. The CDR3 loop is CASSLVGAKNSPLHF. The CDR3 nucleotides read TGTGCCAGCAGCTTGGTGGGGGCAAAAAATTCACCCCTCCACTTT.

This rearrangement joins TRBV3-1 (or the pseudogene TRBV3-2) to TRBJ2-7, with D uncertain. Per germline, CDR1 LGHDT and CDR2 YNNKEL (reference sequence). This CDR3 is 15 amino acids long. V lost 2 bases to trimming and J lost 6 bases, with 17 bases between them. CDR3 region: CASSQSWPIQAEQYF. The CDR3 nucleotides are TGTGCCAGCAGCCAAAGTTGGCCAATCCAGGCCGAGCAGTACTTC.

V and J are TRBV13 and TRBJ2-7; D might be TRBD2 (5 bases). The V end lost 3 bases, the J end lost 0 bases, and 9 bases lay between the germline ends. Germline-derived CDR1 and CDR2 are PRHDT and FYEKMQ (reference sequence). This CDR3 contains 14 residues. For the CDR3, the DNA is TGTGCCAGCAGCTTTTCCGGGATCTCCTACGAGCAGTACTTC. This codes for CASSFSGISYEQYF.

V usage is TRBV19 and J usage is TRBJ1-2; D is unresolved. Trimming cost V 6 bases and J 6 bases, with 20 bases left between them. CDR1 and CDR2 from the germline V gene are LNHDA and SQIVND (reference sequence). CDR3 length: 15 amino acids. CDR3 sequence reads: CASSPRRAVLNGYTF. The CDR3 nucleotides read TGTGCCAGTAGCCCAAGGCGGGCAGTGTTGAATGGCTACACCTTC.

The V gene is TRBV4-1, the J gene TRBJ1-5; the match to TRBD1 covers 10 bases. The germline gives CDR1 MGHRA, CDR2 YSYEKL. This CDR3 has 17 amino acids. Germline trimming cut 0 bases from V and 1 base from J; bases unmatched to any gene: 3. The CDR3 loop reads CASSQDPGQGSNQPQHF. CDR3 coding DNA: TGCGCCAGCAGCCAAGACCCGGGACAGGGGAGCAATCAGCCCCAGCATTTT.

V usage is TRBV27 and J usage is TRBJ2-7; perhaps TRBD2 as D (6 bases). Trimming removed 7 bases at V and 1 base at J, with 11 bases between. Looked up from germline, CDR1 is MNHEY and CDR2 is SMNVEV (reference sequence). This CDR3 has 13 residues. CDR3 protein: CASKASVSYEQYF. The CDR3 bases are TGTGCCAGCAAGGCTAGCGTTTCCTACGAGCAGTACTTC.

This clone was recorded a few times. A read error may account for a junction end that differs from germline. This chain joins TRBV7-9 and TRBJ1-1; D might be TRBD1 (6 bases). CDR1 and CDR2 (germline): SEHNR, FQNEAQ (reference sequence). CDR3 length: 12 residues. The CDR3 DNA reads TGTGCCAGCAGCTTAGTAGCGGGGGGCCCATTATTT. It codes for CASSLVAGGPLF.

The gene calls are TRBV2 and TRBJ1-1; tentatively, D is TRBD1 (6 bases). The CDR3 is made up of 15 amino acids. Trimming removed 7 bases at V and 1 base at J, with 16 bases between. Germline loops: CDR1 SNHLY, CDR2 FYNNEI. The CDR3 nucleotides read TGTGCCAGCATCTGGGACATTGCGGGGAACACTGAAGCTTTCTTT. Translated, it gives CASIWDIAGNTEAFF.

This clone was recorded once. The CDR3, as DNA: TGTGCCAGCAGCGTAGGGACTAGCGGGAGGAGGGAGCGCAATGAGCAGTTCTTC. Its translation is CASSVGTSGRRERNEQFF. The chain links TRBV9 to TRBJ2-1; 14 bases are a match to TRBD2. J was trimmed by 6 bases and V by 0 bases; bases with no gene match: 8. Germline V CDR1 and CDR2: SGDLS, YYNGEE. The CDR3 sequence is 18 residues long.

In regard to this clone: At one end, the junction sequence differs from germline, possibly due to a read error. The chain carries TRBV28 and TRBJ2-7; 14 bases line up with TRBD2. CDR1 is MDHEN, CDR2 SYDVKM, per germline. This CDR3 region has 13 residues. Here the CDR3 DNA reads TGTGCCAGCAGTGCCGGGACTAGCGGGAGACGAGACTTC. Translating gives CASSAGTSGRRDF.

The chain links TRBV19 to TRBJ1-4; D gene uncertain. V was trimmed by 2 bases and J by 4 bases, leaving 5 bases between them. CDR1 LNHDA and CDR2 SQIVND come from the germline V gene (reference sequence). CDR3 length: 13 amino acids. The CDR3 loop reads CASSISSNEKLFF. The CDR3 DNA follows: TGTGCCAGTAGTATATCCAGTAATGAAAAACTGTTTTTT.

The chain combines TRBV11-2 with TRBJ2-7, with a tentative D call TRBD1 (6 bases). The ends were cut back, 0 bases at V and 2 bases at J, with 11 bases in the middle. Germline loops: CDR1 SGHAT, CDR2 FQNNGV. This CDR3 is 15 amino acids long. The CDR3: CASSLDLGTPYEQYF. CDR3 sequence (DNA): TGTGCCAGCAGCTTAGATCTCGGGACACCCTACGAGCAGTACTTC.

The chain is built from TRBV6-5 and TRBJ2-2; 8 bases match TRBD2. This CDR3 has 14 residues. With V trimmed by 3 bases and J by 6 bases, 3 bases remained unmatched. Germline CDR1 reads MNHEY; CDR2 reads SVGAGI. As DNA, the CDR3 is TGTGCCAGCAGTTATATGCGGGAGGCCGGGGAGCTGTTTTTT. Its translation is CASSYMREAGELFF.

Details on this clone: The same CDR3 can be traced to other DNA sequences in this sample. The genes are TRBV5-1 and TRBJ1-5, with D possibly matching TRBD1 (6 bases). V lost 0 bases and J lost 5, with 6 bases in between. CDR1 is SGHRS and CDR2 is YFSETQ in the germline V gene. The CDR3 spans 13 residues. CDR3 loop: CASSLAGDQPQHF. The CDR3 DNA reads as TGCGCCAGCAGCTTGGCAGGGGATCAGCCCCAGCATTTT.

The table lists this clone with a few counts. The chain employs TRBV7-2 and TRBJ2-2; D might be TRBD1 (7 bases). Trimming removed 1 base from V and 5 bases from J, with 11 bases in between. From germline, CDR1 is SGHTA and CDR2 FQGNSA. This CDR3 has 15 amino acids. The CDR3 nucleotides are TGTGCCAGCAGCTTAGAGGCAGGGGGGACCGGGGAGCTGTTTTTT. It encodes CASSLEAGGTGELFF.

CDR3 loop: CATSRESAGRSYNEQFF. The CDR3 coding sequence is TGTGCCACCAGCAGAGAATCGGCAGGCCGCTCCTACAATGAGCAGTTCTTC. The gene calls are TRBV15 and TRBJ2-1; D gene unclear. The CDR3 runs 17 residues. Germline values: CDR1 LNHNV, CDR2 YYDKDF (reference sequence). Trimming removed 0 bases from V and 0 bases from J, with 12 bases in between.

The chain is built from TRBV25-1 and TRBJ2-4, with D tentatively TRBD2 (6 bases). Trimming removed 3 bases at V and 0 bases at J, with 9 bases between. CDR1 is MGHDK, CDR2 SYGVNS, per germline. This CDR3 comprises 15 residues. The CDR3 nucleotides read TGTGCCAGCAGTGATTCGGGACTAGCCAAAAACATTCAGTACTTC. Protein product: CASSDSGLAKNIQYF.

The genes are TRBV21-1 and TRBJ1-5. TRBV21-1 is an annotated pseudogene. CDR3 size: 12 residues. The CDR3 DNA reads as TGTGCCAGCCGGGACTCCCGTCAGCCCCAGCATTTT. Its translation is CASRDSRQPQHF.